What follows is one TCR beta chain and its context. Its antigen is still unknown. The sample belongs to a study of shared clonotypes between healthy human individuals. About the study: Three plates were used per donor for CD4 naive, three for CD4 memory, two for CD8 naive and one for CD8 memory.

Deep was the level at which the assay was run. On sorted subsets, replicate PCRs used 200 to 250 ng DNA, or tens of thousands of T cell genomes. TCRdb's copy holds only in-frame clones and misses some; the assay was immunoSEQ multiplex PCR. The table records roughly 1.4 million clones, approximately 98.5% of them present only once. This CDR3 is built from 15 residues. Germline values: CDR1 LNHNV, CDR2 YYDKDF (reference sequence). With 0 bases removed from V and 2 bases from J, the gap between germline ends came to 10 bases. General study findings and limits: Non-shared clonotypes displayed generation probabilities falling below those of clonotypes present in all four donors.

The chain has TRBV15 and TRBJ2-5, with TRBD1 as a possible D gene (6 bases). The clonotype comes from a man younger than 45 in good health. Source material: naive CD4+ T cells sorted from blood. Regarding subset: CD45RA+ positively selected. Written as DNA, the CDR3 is TGTGCCACCAGCAGAGATCGGGGACAACAAGAGACCCAGTACTTC. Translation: CATSRDRGQQETQYF.